This TCR beta chain emerged from a study of T cell responses to AZD1222 COVID-19 vaccine. Study-wide background: Pooling was applied to second doses at about 4 or about 12 weeks.

Assay: immunoSEQ multiplex PCR; the TCRdb copy retains only in-frame clones and omits some. The sample contains 150,000 to 200,000 clones, roughly 94% of which appear only once. There are 13 residues in the CDR3. V dropped 9 bases and J dropped 0 bases, with 11 bases sitting between them. In germline, CDR1 is WNHNN, CDR2 SYGVQD (reference sequence). This specimen was peripheral blood, taken on day 0 of AZD1222 vaccination. The clonotype comes from an adult in good health. This chain connects TRBV10-1 to TRBJ1-1; D is ambiguous. The DNA for the CDR3 is TGCGCCAGTCGCTCGGGGATGAACACTGAAGCTTTCTTT. The encoded protein is CASRSGMNTEAFF.